The following is a T cell receptor beta chain sequence with its context. The data were taken from a study of shared clonotypes between healthy human individuals. About the study: For every donor, three CD4 naive, three CD4 memory, two CD8 naive and one CD8 memory plates were used.

This was a deep-level run. Over several immunoSEQ plates, each subset's genomic DNA was distributed in even portions. The repertoire was sequenced with immunoSEQ multiplex PCR; TCRdb's copy has only in-frame clones and lacks some. The sample lists around 610,000 clones, 90% to 97% seen once, with about 0.12% in the top ten. Naive CD8 isolation took CD45RO-negative cells positively selected for CCR7 and excluded terminally differentiated effector memory CD45RA+ cells. CDR3 length: 14 amino acids. The V segment lost 4 bases and the J segment 3 bases; nucleotides outside the gene matches: 2. The germline CDR1 and CDR2 sequences are MNHEY and SMNVEV (reference sequence).

The chain carries TRBV27 and TRBJ2-7, with 11 bases lining up with TRBD1. The TCR comes from a woman younger than 45 in good health. Sequencing input: naive CD8+ T cells sorted from blood. CDR3 region: CASSWDRGGYEQYF. CDR3 in DNA: TGTGCCAGCAGTTGGGACAGGGGGGGCTACGAGCAGTACTTC.